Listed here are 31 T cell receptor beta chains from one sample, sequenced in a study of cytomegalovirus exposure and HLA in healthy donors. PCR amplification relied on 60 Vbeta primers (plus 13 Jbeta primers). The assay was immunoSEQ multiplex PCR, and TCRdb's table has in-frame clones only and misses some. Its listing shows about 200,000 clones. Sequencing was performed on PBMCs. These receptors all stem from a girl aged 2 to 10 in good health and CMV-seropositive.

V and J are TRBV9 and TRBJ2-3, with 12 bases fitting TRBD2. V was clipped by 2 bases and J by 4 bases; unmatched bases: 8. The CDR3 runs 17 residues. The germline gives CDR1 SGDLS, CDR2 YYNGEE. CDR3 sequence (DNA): TGTGCCAGCAGCGTGGGACTAGCGGGTATCGGCCCAGATACGCAGTATTTT. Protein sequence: CASSVGLAGIGPDTQYF.

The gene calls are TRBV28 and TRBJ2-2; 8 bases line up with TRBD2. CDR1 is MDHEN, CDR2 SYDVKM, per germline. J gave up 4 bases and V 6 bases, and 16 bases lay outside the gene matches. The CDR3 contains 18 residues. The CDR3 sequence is CASRELAGRSASTGELFF. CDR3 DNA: TGTGCCAGCAGGGAGTTAGCGGGAAGATCCGCGAGCACCGGGGAGCTGTTTTTT.

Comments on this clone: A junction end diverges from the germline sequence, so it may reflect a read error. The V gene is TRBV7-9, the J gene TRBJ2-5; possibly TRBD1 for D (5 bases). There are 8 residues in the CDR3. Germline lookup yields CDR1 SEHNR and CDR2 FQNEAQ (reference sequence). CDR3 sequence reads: CASSEQDF. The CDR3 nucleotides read TGTGCCAGCAGCGAACAGGACTTC.

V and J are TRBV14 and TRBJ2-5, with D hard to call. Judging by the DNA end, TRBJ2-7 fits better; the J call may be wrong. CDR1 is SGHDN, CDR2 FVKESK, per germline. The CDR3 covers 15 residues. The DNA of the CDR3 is TGTGCCAGCAGCCAAGAAGACCTAGGAGCCTACGAGCAGTACTTC. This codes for CASSQEDLGAYEQYF.

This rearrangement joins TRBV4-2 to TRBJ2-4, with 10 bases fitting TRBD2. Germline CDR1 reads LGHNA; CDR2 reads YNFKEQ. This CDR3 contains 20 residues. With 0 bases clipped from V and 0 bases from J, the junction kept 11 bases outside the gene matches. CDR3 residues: CASSQETTSGISLAKNIQYF. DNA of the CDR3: TGTGCCAGCAGCCAAGAAACAACTAGCGGGATATCCCTAGCCAAAAACATTCAGTACTTC.

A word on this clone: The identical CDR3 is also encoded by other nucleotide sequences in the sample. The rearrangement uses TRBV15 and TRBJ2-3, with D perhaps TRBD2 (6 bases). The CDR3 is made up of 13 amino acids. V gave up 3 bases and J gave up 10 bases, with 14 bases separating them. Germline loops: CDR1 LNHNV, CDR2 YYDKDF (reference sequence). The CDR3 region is CATSSVLAESQYF. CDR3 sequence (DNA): TGTGCCACCAGCAGTGTACTAGCAGAATCGCAGTATTTT. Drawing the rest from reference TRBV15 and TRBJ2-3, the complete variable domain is DAMVIQNPRYQVTQFGKPVTLSCSQTLNHNVMYWYQQKSSQAPKLLFHYYDKDFNNEADTPDNFQSRRPNTSFCFLDIRSPGLGDTAMYLCATSSVLAESQYFGPGTRLTVL.

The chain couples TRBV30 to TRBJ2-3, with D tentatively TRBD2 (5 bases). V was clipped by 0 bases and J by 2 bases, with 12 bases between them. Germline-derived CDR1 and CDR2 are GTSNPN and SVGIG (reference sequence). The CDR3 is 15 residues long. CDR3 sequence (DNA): TGTGCCTGGAGTGTGAGGGAGAGACACACAGATACGCAGTATTTT. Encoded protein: CAWSVRERHTDTQYF.

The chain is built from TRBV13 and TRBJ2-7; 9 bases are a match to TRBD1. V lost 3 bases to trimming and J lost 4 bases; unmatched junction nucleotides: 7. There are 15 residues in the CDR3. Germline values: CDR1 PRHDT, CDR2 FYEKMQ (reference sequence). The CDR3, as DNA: TGTGCCAGCAGCTTGGGACAGGGCAGGAATTACGAGCAGTACTTC. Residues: CASSLGQGRNYEQYF.

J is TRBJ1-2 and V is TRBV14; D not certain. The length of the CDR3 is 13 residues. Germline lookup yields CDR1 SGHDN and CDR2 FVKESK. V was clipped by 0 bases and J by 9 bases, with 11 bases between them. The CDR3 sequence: CASSQDRSGSYTF. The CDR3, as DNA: TGTGCCAGCAGCCAAGATCGGTCCGGGAGCTACACCTTC.

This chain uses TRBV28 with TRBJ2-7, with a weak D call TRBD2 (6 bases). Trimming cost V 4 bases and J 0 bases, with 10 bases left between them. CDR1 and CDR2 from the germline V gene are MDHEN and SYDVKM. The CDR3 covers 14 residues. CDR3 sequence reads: CASSSGTVSYEQYF. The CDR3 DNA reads TGTGCCAGCAGTTCCGGGACTGTCTCCTACGAGCAGTACTTC.

The CDR3 sequence is CASTPSETQYF. The DNA of the CDR3 is TGTGCCAGCACCCCTTCGGAGACCCAGTACTTC. The V gene is TRBV16, the J gene TRBJ2-5, with D unresolved. Trimming left V 7 bases short and J 5 bases short, with 8 bases between. CDR3 length: 11 amino acids. Germline V gives CDR1 KGHSY, CDR2 FQNENV.

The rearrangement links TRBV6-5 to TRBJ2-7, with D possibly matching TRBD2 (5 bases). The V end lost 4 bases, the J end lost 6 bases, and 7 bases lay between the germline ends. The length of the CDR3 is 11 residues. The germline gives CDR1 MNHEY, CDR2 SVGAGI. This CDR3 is CASSFRGEQYF. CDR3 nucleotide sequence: TGTGCCAGCAGTTTCCGGGGCGAGCAGTACTTC.

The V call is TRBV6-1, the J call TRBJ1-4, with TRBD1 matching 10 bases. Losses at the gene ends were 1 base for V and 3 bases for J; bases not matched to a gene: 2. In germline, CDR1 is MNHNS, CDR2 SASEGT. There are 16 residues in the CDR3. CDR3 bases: TGTGCCAGCAGTGAAGGGACAGGGGGTTCTAATGAAAAACTGTTTTTT. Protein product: CASSEGTGGSNEKLFF.

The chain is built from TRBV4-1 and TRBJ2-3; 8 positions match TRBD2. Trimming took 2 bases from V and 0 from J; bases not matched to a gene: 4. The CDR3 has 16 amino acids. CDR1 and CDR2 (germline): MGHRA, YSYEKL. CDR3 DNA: TGCGCCAGCAGCCAAATAGCGGGACAAAGCACAGATACGCAGTATTTT. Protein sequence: CASSQIAGQSTDTQYF.

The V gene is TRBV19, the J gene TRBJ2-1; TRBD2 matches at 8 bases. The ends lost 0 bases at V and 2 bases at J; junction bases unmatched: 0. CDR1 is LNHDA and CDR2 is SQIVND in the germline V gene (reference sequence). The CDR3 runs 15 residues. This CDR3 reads CASSIDSGTYNEQFF. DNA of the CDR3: TGTGCCAGTAGTATAGATAGCGGGACCTACAATGAGCAGTTCTTC. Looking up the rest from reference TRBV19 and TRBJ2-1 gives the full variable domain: DGGITQSPKYLFRKEGQNVTLSCEQNLNHDAMYWYRQDPGQGLRLIYYSQIVNDFQKGDIAEGYSVSREKKESFPLTVTSAQKNPTAFYLCASSIDSGTYNEQFFGPGTRLTVL.

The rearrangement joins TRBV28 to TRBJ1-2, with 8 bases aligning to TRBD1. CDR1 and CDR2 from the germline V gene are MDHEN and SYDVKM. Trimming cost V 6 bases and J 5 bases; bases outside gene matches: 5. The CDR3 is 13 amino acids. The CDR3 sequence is CASRIDRGYGYTF. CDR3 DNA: TGTGCCAGCAGGATAGACAGGGGTTATGGCTACACCTTC.

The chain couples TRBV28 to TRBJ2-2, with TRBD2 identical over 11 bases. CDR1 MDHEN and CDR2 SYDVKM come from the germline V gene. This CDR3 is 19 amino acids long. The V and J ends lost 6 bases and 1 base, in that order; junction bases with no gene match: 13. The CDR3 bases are TGTGCCAGCAGCTCTCCACTAGCGGGAGTTTTAGTGAACACCGGGGAGCTGTTTTTT. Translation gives CASSSPLAGVLVNTGELFF.

CDR3 amino acids: CASSPLQGTYEQYF. The CDR3 coding sequence is TGTGCCAGTAGTCCTTTACAGGGGACCTACGAGCAGTACTTC. The chain recombines TRBV19 with TRBJ2-7, with TRBD1 identical over 7 bases. Unmatched junction bases numbered 6, after V lost 5 bases and J lost 2 bases. There are 14 residues in the CDR3. Per the germline V gene, CDR1 is LNHDA and CDR2 is SQIVND (reference sequence).

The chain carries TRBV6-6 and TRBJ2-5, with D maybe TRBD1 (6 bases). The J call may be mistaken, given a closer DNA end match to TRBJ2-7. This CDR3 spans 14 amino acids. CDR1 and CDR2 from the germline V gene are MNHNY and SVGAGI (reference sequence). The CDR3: CASSRGDSGYEQYF. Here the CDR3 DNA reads TGTGCCAGCAGCAGGGGTGACTCGGGATACGAGCAGTACTTC.

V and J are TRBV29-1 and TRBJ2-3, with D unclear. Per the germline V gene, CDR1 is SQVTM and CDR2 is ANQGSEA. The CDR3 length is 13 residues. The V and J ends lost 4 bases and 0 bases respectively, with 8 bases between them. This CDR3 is CSVAGPSTDTQYF. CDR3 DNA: TGCAGCGTTGCCGGTCCTAGCACAGATACGCAGTATTTT.

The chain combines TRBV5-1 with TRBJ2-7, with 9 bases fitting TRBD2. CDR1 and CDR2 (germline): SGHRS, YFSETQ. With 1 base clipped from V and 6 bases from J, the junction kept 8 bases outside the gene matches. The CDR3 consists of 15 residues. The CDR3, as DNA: TGCGCCAGCAGCTTGATGGCTAGCGGGGCCCGCGAGCAGTACTTC. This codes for CASSLMASGAREQYF.

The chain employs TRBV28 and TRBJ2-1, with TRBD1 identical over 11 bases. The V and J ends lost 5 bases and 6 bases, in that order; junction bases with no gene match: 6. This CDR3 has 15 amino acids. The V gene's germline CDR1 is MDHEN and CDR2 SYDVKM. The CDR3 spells CASSPRTGGINEQFF. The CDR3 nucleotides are TGTGCCAGCAGTCCTCGGACAGGGGGCATCAATGAGCAGTTCTTC.

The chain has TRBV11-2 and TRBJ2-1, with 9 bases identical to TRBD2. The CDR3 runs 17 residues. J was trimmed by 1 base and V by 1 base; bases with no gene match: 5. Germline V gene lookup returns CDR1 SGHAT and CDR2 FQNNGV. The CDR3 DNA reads TGTGCCAGCAGCTTAGTCCTTAGCGGGAGTTCCTACAATGAGCAGTTCTTC. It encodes CASSLVLSGSSYNEQFF. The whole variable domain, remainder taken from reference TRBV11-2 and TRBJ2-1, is EAGVAQSPRYKIIEKRQSVAFWCNPISGHATLYWYQQILGQGPKLLIQFQNNGVVDDSQLPKDRFSAERLKGVDSTLKIQPAKLEDSAVYLCASSLVLSGSSYNEQFFGPGTRLTVL.

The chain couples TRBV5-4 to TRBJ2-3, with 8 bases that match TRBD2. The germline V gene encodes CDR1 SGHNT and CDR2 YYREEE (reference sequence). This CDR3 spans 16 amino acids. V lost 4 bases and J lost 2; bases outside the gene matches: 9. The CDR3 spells CASSLLGSGNTDTQYF. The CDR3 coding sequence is TGTGCCAGCAGCCTTCTCGGTAGCGGGAACACAGATACGCAGTATTTT.

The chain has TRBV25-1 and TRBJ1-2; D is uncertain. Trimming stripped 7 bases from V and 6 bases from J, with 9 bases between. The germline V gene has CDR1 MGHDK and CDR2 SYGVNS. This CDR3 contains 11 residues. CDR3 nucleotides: TGTGCCAGCATGAGAAACCATGGCTACACCTTC. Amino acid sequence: CASMRNHGYTF.

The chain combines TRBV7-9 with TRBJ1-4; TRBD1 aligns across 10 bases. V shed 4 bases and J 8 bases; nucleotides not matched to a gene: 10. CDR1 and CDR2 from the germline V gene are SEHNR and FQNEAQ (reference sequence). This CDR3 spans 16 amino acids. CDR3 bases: TGTGCCAGCAGCTCCGACCCCGGGACAGGGGAAGAAAAACTGTTTTTT. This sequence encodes CASSSDPGTGEEKLFF. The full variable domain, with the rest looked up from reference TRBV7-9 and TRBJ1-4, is DTGVSQNPRHKITKRGQNVTFRCDPISEHNRLYWYRQTLGQGPEFLTYFQNEAQLEKSRLLSDRFSAERPKGSFSTLEIQRTEQGDSAMYLCASSSDPGTGEEKLFFGSGTQLSVL.

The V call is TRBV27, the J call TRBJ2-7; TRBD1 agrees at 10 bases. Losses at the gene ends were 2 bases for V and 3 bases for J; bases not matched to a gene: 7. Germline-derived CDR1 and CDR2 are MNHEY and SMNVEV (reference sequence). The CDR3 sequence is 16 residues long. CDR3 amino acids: CASSLAGTGVVYEQYF. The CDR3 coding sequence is TGTGCCAGCAGTTTAGCCGGGACAGGGGTTGTCTACGAGCAGTACTTC.

CDR3 nucleotides: TGTGCCAGCAGTAGCGGAAGCTTTGGCTACACCTTC. This translates into CASSSGSFGYTF. The chain uses TRBV6-1 and TRBJ1-2, with D uncertain. Germline-derived CDR1 and CDR2 are MNHNS and SASEGT. The CDR3 covers 12 residues. The V end lost 5 bases, the J end lost 7 bases, and 11 bases lay between the germline ends.

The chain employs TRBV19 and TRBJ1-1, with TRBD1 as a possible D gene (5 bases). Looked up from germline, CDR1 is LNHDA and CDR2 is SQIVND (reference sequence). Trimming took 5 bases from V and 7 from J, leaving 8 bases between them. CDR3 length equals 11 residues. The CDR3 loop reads CASSWGVEAFF. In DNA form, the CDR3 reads TGTGCCAGTAGTTGGGGGGTTGAAGCTTTCTTT.

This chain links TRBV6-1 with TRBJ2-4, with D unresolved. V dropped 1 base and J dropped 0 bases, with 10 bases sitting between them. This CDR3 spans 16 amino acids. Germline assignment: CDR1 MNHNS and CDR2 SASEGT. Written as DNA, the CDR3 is TGTGCCAGCAGTGAAGACTATGGCCTAGCCAAAAACATTCAGTACTTC. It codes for CASSEDYGLAKNIQYF.

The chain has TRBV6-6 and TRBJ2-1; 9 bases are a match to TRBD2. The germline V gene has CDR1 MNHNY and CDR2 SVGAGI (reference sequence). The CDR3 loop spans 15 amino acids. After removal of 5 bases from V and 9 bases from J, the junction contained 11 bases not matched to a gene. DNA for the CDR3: TGTGCCAGCAGTCCGGGTAGCGGGAGTGTCAGTGAGCAGTTCTTC. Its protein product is CASSPGSGSVSEQFF.